This T cell receptor (beta chain) was identified in a study of CD8 T cells in Susac syndrome. Trimming shortened V by 2 bases and J by 3 bases, and 7 bases separated the two germline ends. The CDR3 is made up of 13 amino acids. Germline V gene data show CDR1 as MNHEY and CDR2 as SVGEGT. Random hexamers served to reverse transcribe roughly 0.45 to 1 ug RNA. Via MiXCR, TCRdb re-called the immunoSEQ multiplex PCR reads, giving one row per CDR3 protein. The table shows around 71,000 distinct CDR3 sequences, with approximately 93% occurring only once. The source material was CD4+ T cells from PBMCs. The sequence was collected from a human donor with Susac syndrome. This sequence joins TRBV6-2 or TRBV6-3 and TRBJ2-5; the D gene is possibly TRBD2 (6 bases). The CDR3 DNA is TGTGCCAGCAGTTACGGAGGGGAAGAGACCCAGTACTTC. As protein: CASSYGGEETQYF.